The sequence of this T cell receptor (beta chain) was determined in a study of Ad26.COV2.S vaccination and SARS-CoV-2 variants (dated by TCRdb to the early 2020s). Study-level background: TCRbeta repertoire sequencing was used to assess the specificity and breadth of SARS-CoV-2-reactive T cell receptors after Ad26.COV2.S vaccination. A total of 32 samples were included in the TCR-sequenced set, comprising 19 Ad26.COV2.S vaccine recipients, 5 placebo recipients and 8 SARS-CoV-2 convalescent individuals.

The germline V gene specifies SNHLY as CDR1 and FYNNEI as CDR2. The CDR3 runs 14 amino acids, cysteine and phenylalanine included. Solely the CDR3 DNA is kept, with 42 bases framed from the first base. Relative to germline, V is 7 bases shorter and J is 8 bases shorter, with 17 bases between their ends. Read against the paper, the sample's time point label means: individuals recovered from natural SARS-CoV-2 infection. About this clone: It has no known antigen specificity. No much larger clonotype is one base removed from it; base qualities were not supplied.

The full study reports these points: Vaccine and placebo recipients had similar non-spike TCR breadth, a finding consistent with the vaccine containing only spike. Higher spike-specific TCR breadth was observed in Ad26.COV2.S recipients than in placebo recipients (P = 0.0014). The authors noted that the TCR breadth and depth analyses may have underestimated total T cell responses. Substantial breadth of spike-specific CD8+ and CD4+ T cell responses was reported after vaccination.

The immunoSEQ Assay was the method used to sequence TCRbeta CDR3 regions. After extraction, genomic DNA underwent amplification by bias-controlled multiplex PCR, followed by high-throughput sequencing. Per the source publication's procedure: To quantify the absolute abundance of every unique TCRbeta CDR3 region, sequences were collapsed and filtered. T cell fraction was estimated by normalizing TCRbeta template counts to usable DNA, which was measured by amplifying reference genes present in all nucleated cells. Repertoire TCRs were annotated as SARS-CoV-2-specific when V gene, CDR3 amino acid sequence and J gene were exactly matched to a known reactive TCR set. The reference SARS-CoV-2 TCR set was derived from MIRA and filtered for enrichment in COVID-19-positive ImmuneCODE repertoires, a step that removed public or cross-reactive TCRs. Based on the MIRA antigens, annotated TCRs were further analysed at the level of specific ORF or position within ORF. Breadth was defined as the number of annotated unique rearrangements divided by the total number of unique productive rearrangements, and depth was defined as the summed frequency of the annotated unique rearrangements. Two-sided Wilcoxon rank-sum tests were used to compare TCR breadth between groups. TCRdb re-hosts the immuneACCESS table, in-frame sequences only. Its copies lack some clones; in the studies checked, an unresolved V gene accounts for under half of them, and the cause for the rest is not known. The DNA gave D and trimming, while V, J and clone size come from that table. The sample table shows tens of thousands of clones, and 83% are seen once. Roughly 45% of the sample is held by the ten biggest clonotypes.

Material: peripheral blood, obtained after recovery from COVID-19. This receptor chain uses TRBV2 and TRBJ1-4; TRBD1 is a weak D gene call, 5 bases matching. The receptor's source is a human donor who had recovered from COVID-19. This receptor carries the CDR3 CASKPLRDGEKLFF. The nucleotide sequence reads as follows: TGTGCCAGCAAACCTCTCCGGGACGGAGAAAAACTGTTTTTT.